These 27 T cell receptor beta chains came from one sample sequenced in a study of response to subunit inactivated influenza vaccine. TCRdb redid the calling of the RT-PCR reads with MiXCR, one entry per CDR3 protein. In the table there are approximately 520,000 distinct CDR3 sequences, around 25% of which are singletons. The material sequenced was CD4+ T cells sorted from PBMCs, taken 5 to 6 days after vaccination. The receptors were sampled from a man aged 50-60 years who received an inactivated influenza vaccine.

This sequence joins TRBV12-3 or TRBV12-4 and TRBJ2-3; 12 nucleotides line up with TRBD2. Trimming removed 6 bases from V and 4 bases from J; junction bases left unmatched: 8. CDR3 size: 16 residues. The CDR3 DNA reads TGTGCCAGCAGCTATACTAGCGGGGGGTTCGCAGATACGCAGTATTTT. Translating it yields CASSYTSGGFADTQYF.

The rearrangement uses TRBV29-1 and TRBJ1-1, with D tentatively TRBD1 (5 bases). V lost 7 bases to trimming and J lost 4 bases, with 13 bases between them. This CDR3 comprises 12 residues. Looked up from germline, CDR1 is SQVTM and CDR2 is ANQGSEA. The CDR3 loop is CSARLGGTEAFF. CDR3 coding DNA: TGCAGCGCCCGACTTGGGGGCACTGAAGCTTTCTTT.

The V call is TRBV6-1, the J call TRBJ1-2, with 7 positions matching TRBD1. The CDR3 consists of 15 residues. From germline, CDR1 is MNHNS and CDR2 SASEGT. Trimming cost V 6 bases and J 6 bases; bases outside gene matches: 13. Written as DNA, the CDR3 is TGTGCCAGCAGCTCCCCCATAACAGGGGAAGATGGCTACACCTTC. Translation: CASSSPITGEDGYTF.

This clonotype was found many times. The V gene is TRBV12-3 or TRBV12-4, the J gene TRBJ2-7; TRBD1 matches 7 bases. The CDR3 is 15 residues long. Germline trimming cut 5 bases from V and 5 bases from J; bases unmatched to any gene: 12. CDR3 coding DNA: TGTGCCAGCAGTACACGGACAGGACCTTTGGACGAGCAGTACTTC. Translating it yields CASSTRTGPLDEQYF.

This clonotype appeared many times. The V and J genes are TRBV12-3 or TRBV12-4 and TRBJ1-2; D perhaps matches TRBD1 (6 bases). Trimming removed 6 bases at V and 2 bases at J, with 13 bases between. The CDR3 is 14 residues long. The CDR3 region is CASSPRQANYGYTF. As DNA, the CDR3 is TGTGCCAGCAGCCCAAGACAGGCGAACTATGGCTACACCTTC.

This clonotype has more than one count but fewer than ten. The chain carries TRBV12-3 or TRBV12-4 and TRBJ2-7; tentative D call: TRBD2 (5 bases). The CDR3 runs to 16 residues. Between the trimmed V and J ends, which lost 7 bases and 0 bases, there was a span of 19 bases. The CDR3 region has the DNA TGTGCCAGCACGACGACCCGGGGAAACCGCTCCTACGAGCAGTACTTC. It codes for CASTTTRGNRSYEQYF.

The chain carries TRBV20-1 and TRBJ2-5; 10 bases are shared with TRBD1. Trimming removed 4 bases from V and 4 bases from J; junction bases left unmatched: 9. The CDR3 covers 15 residues. The germline CDR1 and CDR2 sequences are DFQATT and SNEGSKA (reference sequence). CDR3 in amino acids: CSATPGQGSLETQYF. The CDR3 nucleotides are TGCAGTGCTACTCCGGGACAGGGGTCCTTAGAGACCCAGTACTTC.

V usage is TRBV6-1 and J usage is TRBJ1-2; D uncertain. The CDR3 is 13 amino acids. Germline V gives CDR1 MNHNS, CDR2 SASEGT. V lost 7 bases and J lost 1, with 10 bases in between. The CDR3 protein is CASKRALNYGYTF. The CDR3 DNA is TGTGCCAGCAAAAGGGCCCTTAACTATGGCTACACCTTC.

This chain connects TRBV12-3 or TRBV12-4 to TRBJ2-7; TRBD2 agrees at 13 bases. The CDR3 extends over 17 amino acids. With V trimmed by 5 bases and J by 0 bases, 7 bases remained unmatched. Here the CDR3 reads CASSQGLAGSSSYEQYF. CDR3 DNA sequence: TGTGCCAGCAGTCAGGGACTAGCGGGGTCGAGCTCCTACGAGCAGTACTTC.

This chain uses TRBV7-2 with TRBJ2-5, with TRBD1 as a possible D gene (6 bases). Germline V lookup: CDR1 SGHTA, CDR2 FQGNSA. Trimming pared 5 bases from V and 4 bases from J, leaving 23 bases between. There are 17 residues in the CDR3. CDR3 in DNA: TGTGCCAGCAGCATACAAACAGGGATTGAGGGGCGAGAGACCCAGTACTTC. This translates into CASSIQTGIEGRETQYF.

This clonotype was seen a handful of times. V is TRBV7-8 and J is TRBJ1-5; no clear D. The V gene's germline CDR1 is SGHVS and CDR2 FQNEAQ. This CDR3 is built from 14 residues. With 5 bases removed from V and 5 bases from J, the gap between germline ends came to 13 bases. CDR3 DNA: TGTGCCAGCAGCCAACCAGGAGGTTATCAGCCCCAGCATTTT. It translates to CASSQPGGYQPQHF. Variable domain in full (rest from reference TRBV7-8 and TRBJ1-5): GAGVSQSPRYKVAKRGQDVALRCDPISGHVSLFWYQQALGQGPEFLTYFQNEAQLDKSGLPSDRFFAERPEGSVSTLKIQRTQQEDSAVYLCASSQPGGYQPQHFGDGTRLSIL.

V and J are TRBV7-9 and TRBJ2-3; TRBD1 is a possible D gene (5 bases). The CDR3 has 17 residues. Germline CDR1 and CDR2: SEHNR and FQNEAQ (reference sequence). Trimming cost V 3 bases and J 1 base, with 17 bases left between them. The CDR3 spells CASSLPVGPTGTDTQYF. The CDR3 DNA sequence: TGTGCCAGCAGCTTGCCGGTCGGACCGACAGGCACAGATACGCAGTATTTT.

In its sample, this clonotype was seen a few times. This sequence joins TRBV25-1 and TRBJ2-3; 7 bases are a match to TRBD2. Germline values: CDR1 MGHDK, CDR2 SYGVNS. CDR3 size: 14 residues. Trimming at V came to 5 bases and at J to 3 bases, leaving 5 bases not matched to a gene. The CDR3 region has the DNA TGTGCCAGCAGTAGAAGCGGGACTACAGATACGCAGTATTTT. Residues: CASSRSGTTDTQYF.

The gene calls are TRBV28 and TRBJ1-1; a weak D match, TRBD1 (6 bases). The CDR3 has 12 residues. V was pared by 5 bases and J by 5 bases, with 9 bases between. Germline assignment: CDR1 MDHEN and CDR2 SYDVKM. The CDR3 is CASSITGTEAFF. The CDR3 DNA follows: TGTGCCAGCAGTATAACAGGGACTGAAGCTTTCTTT. Full variable domain (remainder filled in from reference TRBV28 and TRBJ1-1): DVKVTQSSRYLVKRTGEKVFLECVQDMDHENMFWYRQDPGLGLRLIYFSYDVKMKEKGDIPEGYSVSREKKERFSLILESASTNQTSMYLCASSITGTEAFFGQGTRLTVV.

This clonotype came up a few times. V is TRBV12-3 or TRBV12-4 and J is TRBJ1-5; a weak D match, TRBD1 (6 bases). V shed 8 bases and J shed 4 bases, with 12 bases lying between them. This CDR3 contains 13 residues. CDR3 region: CASDTGPNQPQHF. The CDR3 nucleotides are TGTGCCAGCGATACAGGGCCTAATCAGCCCCAGCATTTT.

In this sample, this clonotype turned up a few times. This chain joins TRBV6-6 and TRBJ2-5; TRBD2 might be the D (5 bases). Germline V gene data show CDR1 as MNHNY and CDR2 as SVGAGI (reference sequence). The CDR3 is made up of 13 amino acids. Between the trimmed V and J ends, which lost 8 bases and 2 bases, there was a span of 12 bases. The CDR3 sequence: CASRGITQETQYF. CDR3 nucleotide sequence: TGTGCCAGCCGGGGTATCACGCAAGAGACCCAGTACTTC.

The chain combines TRBV6-1 with TRBJ1-1; TRBD1 aligns across 8 bases. The CDR3 runs to 14 residues. Germline CDR1 MNHNS, CDR2 SASEGT. J was trimmed by 8 bases and V by 5 bases; bases with no gene match: 10. The CDR3 DNA follows: TGTGCCAGCAGTCGCCCGGGACAGGCCCGGGAAGCTTTCTTT. It specifies CASSRPGQAREAFF.

There are many counts of this clonotype. The chain has TRBV4-2 and TRBJ2-1; TRBD2 aligns across 10 bases. Trimming took 0 bases from V and 4 from J; bases not matched to a gene: 0. The CDR3 length is 15 residues. Germline CDR1 LGHNA, CDR2 YNFKEQ. CDR3 protein: CASSQELAGYNEQFF. The CDR3 coding sequence is TGTGCCAGCAGCCAAGAACTAGCGGGATACAATGAGCAGTTCTTC.

The V and J genes are TRBV5-5 and TRBJ1-5, with 7 positions matching TRBD1. Trimming at V came to 0 bases and at J to 9 bases, leaving 6 bases not matched to a gene. Germline assignment: CDR1 SGHKS and CDR2 YYEKEE (reference sequence). The CDR3 is 14 residues long. The CDR3 sequence is CASSLDRGVWPQHF. CDR3 coding DNA: TGTGCCAGCAGCTTGGACAGGGGCGTGTGGCCCCAGCATTTT.

The CDR3 protein is CASSFAGPGELFF. The CDR3 DNA sequence: TGTGCCAGCAGTTTCGCGGGCCCCGGGGAGCTGTTTTTT. The rearrangement joins TRBV12-3 or TRBV12-4 to TRBJ2-2, with D tentatively TRBD2 (5 bases). The CDR3 spans 13 residues. Trimming removed 3 bases from V and 6 bases from J, with 8 bases in between.

This clonotype was detected many times. This chain links TRBV4-3 with TRBJ2-3, with 8 bases aligning to TRBD2. This CDR3 contains 16 residues. The junction had 6 bases not matched to a gene; V was cut back by 0 bases and J by 4 bases. From germline, CDR1 is LGHNA and CDR2 YSLEER. The CDR3 region has the DNA TGCGCCAGCAGCCAAGATTACGGGAGGGCCGCAGATACGCAGTATTTT. Translated: CASSQDYGRAADTQYF.

V gene TRBV7-9 combines with J gene TRBJ2-2; D is undetermined. Trimming stripped 2 bases from V and 0 bases from J, with 13 bases between. Per the germline V gene, CDR1 is SEHNR and CDR2 is FQNEAQ (reference sequence). This CDR3 has 17 amino acids. CDR3 in amino acids: CASSLLWRTSNTGELFF. In nucleotides, the CDR3 is TGTGCCAGCAGCTTATTGTGGCGGACCTCGAACACCGGGGAGCTGTTTTTT.

This clonotype was recorded only once. The genes are TRBV16 and TRBJ2-5; D perhaps matches TRBD2 (7 bases). Trimming removed 4 bases from V and 2 bases from J, with 14 bases in between. CDR3 length: 15 residues. Germline values: CDR1 KGHSY, CDR2 FQNENV. This CDR3 reads CASSPTRGRQETQYF. CDR3 DNA sequence: TGTGCCAGCAGCCCTACGCGGGGGCGACAAGAGACCCAGTACTTC.

A few counts support this clonotype. The V gene is TRBV6-1, the J gene TRBJ2-7; TRBD2 might be the D (8 bases). Germline V gives CDR1 MNHNS, CDR2 SASEGT. The CDR3 has 14 residues. The V and J ends lost 6 bases and 4 bases respectively, with 16 bases between them. The CDR3 sequence is CASRRGLAGYEQYF. In DNA form, the CDR3 reads TGTGCCAGCAGGAGGGGGCTAGCGGGTTACGAGCAGTACTTC.

The V gene is TRBV9, the J gene TRBJ1-1; D remains unclear. Trimming left V 0 bases short and J 0 bases short, with 9 bases between. This CDR3 contains 15 residues. CDR1 SGDLS and CDR2 YYNGEE come from the germline V gene. The CDR3 loop is CASSVEVSMNTEAFF. The CDR3 bases are TGTGCCAGCAGCGTAGAGGTCAGTATGAACACTGAAGCTTTCTTT.

The rearrangement links TRBV7-9 to TRBJ2-3, with D possibly TRBD1 on 5 matching bases. CDR1 is SEHNR and CDR2 is FQNEAQ in the germline V gene (reference sequence). Trimming pared 1 base from V and 0 bases from J, leaving 11 bases between. The CDR3 has 16 residues. The CDR3 DNA is TGTGCCAGCAGCTTAGGAACAGGAACTAGCACAGATACGCAGTATTTT. It is translated as CASSLGTGTSTDTQYF.

The chain uses TRBV5-1 and TRBJ1-5, with D possibly TRBD1 on 6 matching bases. Germline CDR1 reads SGHRS; CDR2 reads YFSETQ. The CDR3 is made up of 13 amino acids. Trimming shortened V by 5 bases and J by 4 bases, and 10 bases separated the two germline ends. The CDR3 DNA reads TGCGCCAGCAGACATGACAGGAATCAGCCCCAGCATTTT. It codes for CASRHDRNQPQHF.